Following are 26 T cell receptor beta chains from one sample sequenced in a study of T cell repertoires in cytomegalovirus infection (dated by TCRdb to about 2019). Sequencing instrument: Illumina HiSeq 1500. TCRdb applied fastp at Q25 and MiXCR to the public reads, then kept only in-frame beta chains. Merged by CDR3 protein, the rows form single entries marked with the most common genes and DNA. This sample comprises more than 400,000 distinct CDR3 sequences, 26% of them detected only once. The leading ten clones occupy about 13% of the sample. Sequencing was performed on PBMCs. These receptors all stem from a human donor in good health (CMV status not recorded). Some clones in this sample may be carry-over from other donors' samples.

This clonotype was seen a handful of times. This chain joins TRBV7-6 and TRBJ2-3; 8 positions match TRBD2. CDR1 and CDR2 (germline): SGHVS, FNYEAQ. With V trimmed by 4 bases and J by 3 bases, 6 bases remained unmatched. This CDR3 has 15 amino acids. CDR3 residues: CASSWGLVQTDTQYF. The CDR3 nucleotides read TGTGCCAGCAGCTGGGGACTAGTCCAAACAGATACGCAGTATTTT.

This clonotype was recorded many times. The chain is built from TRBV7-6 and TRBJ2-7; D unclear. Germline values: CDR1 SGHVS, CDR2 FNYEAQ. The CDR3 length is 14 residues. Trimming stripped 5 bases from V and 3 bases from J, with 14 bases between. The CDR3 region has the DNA TGTGCCAGCAGCCCGGTAGGGCCGAACTACGAGCAGTACTTC. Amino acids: CASSPVGPNYEQYF. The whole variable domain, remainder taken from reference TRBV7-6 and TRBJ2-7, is GAGVSQSPRYKVTKRGQDVALRCDPISGHVSLYWYRQALGQGPEFLTYFNYEAQQDKSGLPNDRFSAERPEGSISTLTIQRTEQRDSAMYRCASSPVGPNYEQYFGPGTRLTVT.

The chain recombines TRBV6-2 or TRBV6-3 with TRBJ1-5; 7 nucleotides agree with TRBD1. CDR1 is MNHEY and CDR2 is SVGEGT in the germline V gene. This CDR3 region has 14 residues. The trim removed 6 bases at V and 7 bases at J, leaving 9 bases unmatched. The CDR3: CASRYDRAIQPQHF. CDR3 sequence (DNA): TGTGCCAGCAGATATGACAGGGCGATACAGCCCCAGCATTTT.

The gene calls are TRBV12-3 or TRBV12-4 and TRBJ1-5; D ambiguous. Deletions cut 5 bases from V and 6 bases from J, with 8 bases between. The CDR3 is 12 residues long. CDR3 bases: TGTGCCAGCAGTCGAGGGTTTCAGCCCCAGCATTTT. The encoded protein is CASSRGFQPQHF.

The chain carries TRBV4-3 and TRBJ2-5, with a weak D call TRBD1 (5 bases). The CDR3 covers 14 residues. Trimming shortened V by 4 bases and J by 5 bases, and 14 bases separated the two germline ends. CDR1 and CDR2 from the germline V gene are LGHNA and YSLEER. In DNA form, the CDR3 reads TGCGCCAGCAGCCTCGAAGGGCAGGGCGAGACCCAGTACTTC. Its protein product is CASSLEGQGETQYF.

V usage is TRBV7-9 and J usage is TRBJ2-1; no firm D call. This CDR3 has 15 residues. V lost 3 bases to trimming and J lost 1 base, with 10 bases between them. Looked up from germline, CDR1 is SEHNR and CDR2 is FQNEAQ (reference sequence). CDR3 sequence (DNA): TGTGCCAGCAGCTTTGTCCAGGAATCCTACAATGAGCAGTTCTTC. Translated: CASSFVQESYNEQFF.

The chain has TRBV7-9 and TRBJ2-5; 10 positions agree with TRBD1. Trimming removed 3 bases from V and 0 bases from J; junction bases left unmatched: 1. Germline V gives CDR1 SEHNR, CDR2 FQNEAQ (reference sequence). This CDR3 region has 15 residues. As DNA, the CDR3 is TGTGCCAGCAGCTTCGGACAGGGGGACCAAGAGACCCAGTACTTC. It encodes CASSFGQGDQETQYF. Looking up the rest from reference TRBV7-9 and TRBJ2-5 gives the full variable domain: DTGVSQNPRHKITKRGQNVTFRCDPISEHNRLYWYRQTLGQGPEFLTYFQNEAQLEKSRLLSDRFSAERPKGSFSTLEIQRTEQGDSAMYLCASSFGQGDQETQYFGPGTRLLVL.

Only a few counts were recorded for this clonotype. For the CDR3, the DNA is TGTGCCAGCAGGGGGGTGGATTTCAATCAGCCCCAGCATTTT. Amino acids: CASRGVDFNQPQHF. This chain uses TRBV28 with TRBJ1-5, with D possibly TRBD1 on 5 matching bases. V was trimmed by 6 bases and J by 3 bases, leaving 12 bases between them. The CDR3 loop spans 14 amino acids. Germline-derived CDR1 and CDR2 are MDHEN and SYDVKM.

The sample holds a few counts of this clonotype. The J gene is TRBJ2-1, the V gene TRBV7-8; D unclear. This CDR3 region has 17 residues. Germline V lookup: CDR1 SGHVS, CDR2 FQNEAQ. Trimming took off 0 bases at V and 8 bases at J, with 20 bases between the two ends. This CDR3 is CASSLAEIRTRGDEQFF. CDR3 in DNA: TGTGCCAGCAGCTTAGCGGAAATACGAACCCGTGGCGATGAGCAGTTCTTC.

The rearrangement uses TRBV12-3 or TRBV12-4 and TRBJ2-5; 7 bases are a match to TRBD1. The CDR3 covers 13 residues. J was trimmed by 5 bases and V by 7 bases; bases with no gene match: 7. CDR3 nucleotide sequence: TGTGCCAGCACCCTACAGGGGTCGGAGACCCAGTACTTC. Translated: CASTLQGSETQYF.

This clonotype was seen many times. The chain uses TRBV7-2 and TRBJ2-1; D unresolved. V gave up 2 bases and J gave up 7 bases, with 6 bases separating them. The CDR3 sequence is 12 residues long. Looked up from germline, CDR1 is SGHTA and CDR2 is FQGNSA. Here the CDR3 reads CASSLSGNEQFF. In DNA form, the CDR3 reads TGTGCCAGCAGCTTATCGGGTAATGAGCAGTTCTTC.

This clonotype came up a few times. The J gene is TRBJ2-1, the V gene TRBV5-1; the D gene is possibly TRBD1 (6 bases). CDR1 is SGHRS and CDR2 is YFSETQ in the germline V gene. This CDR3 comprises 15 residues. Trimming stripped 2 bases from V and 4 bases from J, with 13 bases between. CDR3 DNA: TGCGCCAGCAGCTTAAATAACAGGGATTACAATGAGCAGTTCTTC. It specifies CASSLNNRDYNEQFF. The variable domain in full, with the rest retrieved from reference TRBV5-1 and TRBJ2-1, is KAGVTQTPRYLIKTRGQQVTLSCSPISGHRSVSWYQQTPGQGLQFLFEYFSETQRNKGNFPGRFSGRQFSNSRSEMNVSTLELGDSALYLCASSLNNRDYNEQFFGPGTRLTVL.

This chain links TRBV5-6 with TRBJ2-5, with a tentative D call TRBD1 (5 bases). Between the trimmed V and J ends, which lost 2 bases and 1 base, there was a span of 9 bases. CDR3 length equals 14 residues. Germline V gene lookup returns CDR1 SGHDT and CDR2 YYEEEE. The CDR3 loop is CASSFGQGQETQYF. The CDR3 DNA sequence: TGTGCCAGCAGCTTTGGCCAGGGCCAAGAGACCCAGTACTTC.

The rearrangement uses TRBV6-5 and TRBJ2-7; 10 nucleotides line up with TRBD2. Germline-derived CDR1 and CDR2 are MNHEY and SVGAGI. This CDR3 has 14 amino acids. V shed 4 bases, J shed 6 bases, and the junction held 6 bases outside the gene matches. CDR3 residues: CASSSSGRALEQYF. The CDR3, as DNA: TGTGCCAGCAGTTCCAGCGGGAGGGCGCTCGAGCAGTACTTC.

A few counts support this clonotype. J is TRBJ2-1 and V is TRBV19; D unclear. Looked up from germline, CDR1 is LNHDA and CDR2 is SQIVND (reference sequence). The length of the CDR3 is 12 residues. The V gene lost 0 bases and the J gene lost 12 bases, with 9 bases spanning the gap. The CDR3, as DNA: TGTGCCAGTAGTATAGATAGCTCTTGGCAGTTCTTC. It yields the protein CASSIDSSWQFF.

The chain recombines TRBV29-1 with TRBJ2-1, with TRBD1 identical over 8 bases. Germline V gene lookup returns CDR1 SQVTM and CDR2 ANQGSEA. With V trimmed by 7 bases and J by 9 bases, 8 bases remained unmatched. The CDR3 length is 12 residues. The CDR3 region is CSARQGLREQFF. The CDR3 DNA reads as TGCAGCGCCCGACAGGGGTTGCGTGAGCAGTTCTTC.

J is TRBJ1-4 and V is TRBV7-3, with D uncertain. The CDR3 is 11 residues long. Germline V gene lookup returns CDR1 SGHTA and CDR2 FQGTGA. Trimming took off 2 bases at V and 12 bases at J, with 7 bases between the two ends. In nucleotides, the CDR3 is TGTGCCAGCAGCTTACCGCTGGAACTGTTTTTT. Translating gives CASSLPLELFF.

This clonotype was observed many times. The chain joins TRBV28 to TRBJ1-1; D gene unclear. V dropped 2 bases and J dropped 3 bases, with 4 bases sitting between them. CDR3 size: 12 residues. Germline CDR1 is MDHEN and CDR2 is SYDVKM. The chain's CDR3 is CASSLEDTEAFF. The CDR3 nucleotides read TGTGCCAGCAGTTTAGAGGACACTGAAGCTTTCTTT.

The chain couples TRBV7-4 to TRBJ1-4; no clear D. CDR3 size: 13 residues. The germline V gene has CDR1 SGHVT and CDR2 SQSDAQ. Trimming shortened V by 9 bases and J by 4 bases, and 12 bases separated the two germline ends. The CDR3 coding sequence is TGTGCCAGTTCTACAGAGATTAATGAAAAACTGTTTTTT. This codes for CASSTEINEKLFF.

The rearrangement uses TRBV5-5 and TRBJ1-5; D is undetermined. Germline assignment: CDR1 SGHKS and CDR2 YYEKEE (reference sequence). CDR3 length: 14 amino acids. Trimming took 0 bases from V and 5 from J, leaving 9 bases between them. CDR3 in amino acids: CASSLESLYQPQHF. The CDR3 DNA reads TGTGCCAGCAGCTTGGAGTCCCTATATCAGCCCCAGCATTTT.

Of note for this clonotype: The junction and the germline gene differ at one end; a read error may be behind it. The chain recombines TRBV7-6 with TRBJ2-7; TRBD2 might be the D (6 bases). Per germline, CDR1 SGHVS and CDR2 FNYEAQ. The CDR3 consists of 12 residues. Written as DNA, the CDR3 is TGTGCCAGCAGCTTAGCGTTCCGGGAGCTGTACTTC. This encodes CASSLAFRELYF.

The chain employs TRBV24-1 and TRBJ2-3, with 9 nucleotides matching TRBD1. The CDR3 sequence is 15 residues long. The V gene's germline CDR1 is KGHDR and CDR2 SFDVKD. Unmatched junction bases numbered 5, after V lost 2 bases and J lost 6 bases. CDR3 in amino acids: CATSDSGQGRDTQYF. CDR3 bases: TGTGCCACCAGTGATTCCGGACAGGGGAGGGATACGCAGTATTTT.

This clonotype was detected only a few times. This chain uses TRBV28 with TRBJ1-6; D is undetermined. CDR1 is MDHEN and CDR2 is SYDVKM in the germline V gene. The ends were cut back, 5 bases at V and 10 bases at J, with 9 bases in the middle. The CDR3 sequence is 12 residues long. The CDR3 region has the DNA TGTGCCAGCAGTACCATGGGATCACCCCTCCACTTT. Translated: CASSTMGSPLHF.

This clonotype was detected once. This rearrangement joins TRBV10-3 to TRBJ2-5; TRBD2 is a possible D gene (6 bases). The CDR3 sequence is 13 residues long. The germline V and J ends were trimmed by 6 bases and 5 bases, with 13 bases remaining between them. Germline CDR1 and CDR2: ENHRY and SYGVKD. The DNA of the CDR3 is TGTGCCATCAGCCCCGGGACTTTGGAGACCCAGTACTTC. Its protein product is CAISPGTLETQYF.

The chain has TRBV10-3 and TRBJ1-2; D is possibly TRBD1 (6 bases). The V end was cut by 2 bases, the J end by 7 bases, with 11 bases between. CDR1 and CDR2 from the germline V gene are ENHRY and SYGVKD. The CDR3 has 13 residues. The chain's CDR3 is CAISEVQGGGYTF. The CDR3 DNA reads TGTGCCATCAGTGAGGTACAGGGCGGTGGCTACACCTTC.

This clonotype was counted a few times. The CDR3 sequence: CASSYSYRTSGIDEQFF. The CDR3 DNA reads as TGTGCCAGCAGTTACTCGTACAGGACTAGCGGGATCGATGAGCAGTTCTTC. The chain employs TRBV6-5 and TRBJ2-1, with 12 bases matching TRBD2. The length of the CDR3 is 17 residues. Trimming cost V 0 bases and J 8 bases; bases outside gene matches: 8. Per germline, CDR1 MNHEY and CDR2 SVGAGI.